These 21 T cell receptor beta chains were all obtained from the same sample, sequenced in a study of T-cell memory formation after mild COVID-19. TCRdb recomputed calls from the 5' RACE reads with MiXCR, one row per CDR3 protein. The sample has fewer than 250,000 distinct CDR3 sequences; more than 25% are singletons. Sequenced material: PBMCs or a T cell subset sorted from them (not recorded which). The receptors stem from an adult woman who had mild COVID-19 (a few samples of this study predate the infection). Cell type and time point are not known.

V usage is TRBV24-1 and J usage is TRBJ2-3, with D possibly being TRBD1 or TRBD2 (5 bases each). The CDR3 extends over 14 amino acids. V gave up 5 bases and J gave up 0 bases, with 8 bases separating them. From germline, CDR1 is KGHDR and CDR2 SFDVKD. CDR3 in amino acids: CATSGWGSTDTQYF. The CDR3, as DNA: TGTGCCACCAGTGGGTGGGGGAGCACAGATACGCAGTATTTT.

CDR3 loop: CASSSYVSAYEQYF. The CDR3 coding sequence is TGTGCCAGCAGTTCGTATGTATCGGCCTACGAGCAGTACTTC. The rearrangement links TRBV6-1 to TRBJ2-7; D is unclear. This CDR3 is built from 14 residues. With 5 bases removed from V and 2 bases from J, the gap between germline ends came to 13 bases. CDR1 and CDR2 (germline): MNHNS, SASEGT.

This clonotype was recorded a few times. The chain joins TRBV7-8 to TRBJ2-1; D could derive from TRBD1 or TRBD2 (6 bases each). The CDR3 spans 16 residues. Trimming pared 0 bases from V and 9 bases from J, leaving 18 bases between. The germline CDR1 and CDR2 sequences are SGHVS and FQNEAQ. CDR3 sequence (DNA): TGTGCCAGCAGCTTAGCCGTGGGGGGCATTTCATCTGAGCAGTTCTTC. Translating it yields CASSLAVGGISSEQFF.

V gene TRBV4-1 combines with J gene TRBJ2-3; D remains unclear. CDR1 and CDR2 (germline): MGHRA, YSYEKL. V gave up 0 bases and J gave up 6 bases, with 7 bases separating them. This CDR3 has 13 residues. As DNA, the CDR3 is TGCGCCAGCAGCCAAGAAGGTTGGGATACGCAGTATTTT. This encodes CASSQEGWDTQYF.

This chain joins TRBV24-1 and TRBJ2-2; TRBD2 is a possible D gene (6 bases). In germline, CDR1 is KGHDR, CDR2 SFDVKD. The CDR3 covers 16 residues. Trimming stripped 2 bases from V and 0 bases from J, with 9 bases between. CDR3 in DNA: TGTGCCACCAGTGATTCAGGACTATCGAACACCGGGGAGCTGTTTTTT. Translating gives CATSDSGLSNTGELFF.

The chain employs TRBV7-9 and TRBJ2-3; TRBD2 matches at 7 bases. Germline lookup yields CDR1 SEHNR and CDR2 FQNEAQ (reference sequence). The CDR3 extends over 15 amino acids. J was trimmed by 7 bases and V by 3 bases; bases with no gene match: 10. DNA for the CDR3: TGTGCCAGCAGCTTCCGGACTAGTGGCAGCCATACGCAGTATTTT. Encoded protein: CASSFRTSGSHTQYF.

This clonotype appeared many times. V and J are TRBV5-1 and TRBJ2-7; no definite D call. The ends were cut back, 2 bases at V and 0 bases at J, with 6 bases in the middle. The germline V gene encodes CDR1 SGHRS and CDR2 YFSETQ. The CDR3 consists of 13 residues. The CDR3 coding sequence is TGCGCCAGCAGCTTAACGGTCTCCTACGAGCAGTACTTC. It codes for CASSLTVSYEQYF.

This clonotype has just a few counts. CDR3 DNA: TGTGCCAGCAGCGTAGGAGGCGAGCGGGGGGCAAGGTACTTC. Residues: CASSVGGERGARYF. The chain is built from TRBV9 and TRBJ2-5; 9 bases fit TRBD2. Germline V CDR1 and CDR2: SGDLS, YYNGEE. This CDR3 is built from 14 residues. Unmatched junction bases numbered 10, after V lost 0 bases and J lost 13 bases.

V gene TRBV5-1 combines with J gene TRBJ2-2; tentatively, D is TRBD2 (7 bases). The V and J ends lost 0 bases and 3 bases respectively, with 18 bases between them. Germline lookup yields CDR1 SGHRS and CDR2 YFSETQ. The length of the CDR3 is 18 residues. The CDR3 DNA follows: TGCGCCAGCAGCTTGGCCCGTGGAGGGGGAGGGGACACCGGGGAGCTGTTTTTT. Translating gives CASSLARGGGGDTGELFF.

This clonotype showed up just a few times. The CDR3 is CASSLASRGEAFF. The CDR3, as DNA: TGCGCCAGCAGCTTGGCGTCGAGGGGTGAAGCTTTCTTT. This chain links TRBV5-1 with TRBJ1-1; maybe TRBD1 (5 bases). Germline V gene lookup returns CDR1 SGHRS and CDR2 YFSETQ. The CDR3 length is 13 residues. The V gene lost 0 bases and the J gene lost 7 bases, with 10 bases spanning the gap.

This chain links TRBV4-1 with TRBJ2-7, with 11 bases identical to TRBD2. Germline V CDR1 and CDR2: MGHRA, YSYEKL. CDR3 size: 16 residues. The V gene end was trimmed by 0 bases and the J gene end by 5 bases; junction bases not matched to a gene: 6. DNA of the CDR3: TGCGCCAGCAGCCAAGATCCACTAGCGGGGGCCCACGAGCAGTACTTC. It codes for CASSQDPLAGAHEQYF.

The chain is built from TRBV9 and TRBJ2-7; maybe TRBD2 (6 bases). CDR3 length: 17 residues. The V gene lost 2 bases and the J gene lost 6 bases, with 24 bases spanning the gap. The germline CDR1 and CDR2 sequences are SGDLS and YYNGEE. The CDR3 is CASSVSISGAGNGEQYF. CDR3 bases: TGTGCCAGCAGCGTCAGCATCAGCGGAGCGGGTAACGGCGAGCAGTACTTC.

This clonotype appeared a few times. The V and J genes are TRBV5-5 and TRBJ1-2; D ambiguous. The CDR3 sequence is 15 residues long. The germline V gene encodes CDR1 SGHKS and CDR2 YYEKEE (reference sequence). V was pared by 4 bases and J by 0 bases, with 13 bases between. CDR3 in amino acids: CASSTDGGTNYGYTF. CDR3 in DNA: TGTGCCAGCAGCACCGACGGCGGCACTAACTATGGCTACACCTTC.

This clonotype was detected once. CDR3 region: CASRSGHLEAFF. CDR3 DNA: TGTGCCAGCAGGTCTGGTCATCTGGAAGCTTTCTTT. The chain couples TRBV6-2 or TRBV6-3 to TRBJ1-1; D not certain. Germline lookup yields CDR1 MNHEY and CDR2 SVGEGT. V was cut by 6 bases and J by 8 bases, with 13 bases left in between. The CDR3 sequence is 12 residues long.

This clonotype was picked up many times. This sequence joins TRBV11-2 and TRBJ2-3; D not resolved. This CDR3 has 12 residues. CDR1 is SGHAT and CDR2 is FQNNGV in the germline V gene. Trimming took 4 bases from V and 3 from J, leaving 5 bases between them. CDR3 loop: CASSSRTDTQYF. The CDR3 nucleotides read TGTGCCAGCAGCTCAAGGACAGATACGCAGTATTTT.

As for this clonotype: One end of the junction fails to match germline, which may point to a read error. The chain employs TRBV20-1 and TRBJ1-4; the D is unclear. Germline-derived CDR1 and CDR2 are DFQATT and SNEGSKA (reference sequence). This CDR3 is built from 13 residues. CDR3 residues: CSASRGVGEKLFF. DNA for the CDR3: TGCAGTGCTAGTCGTGGGGTTGGGGAAAAACTGTTTTTC.

This clonotype showed up just a few times. The chain recombines TRBV5-1 with TRBJ2-3; D gene ambiguous. V lost 4 bases to trimming and J lost 0 bases, with 15 bases between them. Germline V gives CDR1 SGHRS, CDR2 YFSETQ. This CDR3 is built from 16 residues. CDR3 sequence: CASSPTWAASTDTQYF. The CDR3 nucleotides are TGCGCCAGCAGCCCCACGTGGGCAGCTAGCACAGATACGCAGTATTTT.

This rearrangement joins TRBV27 to TRBJ2-7; D perhaps matches TRBD1 (6 bases). The CDR3 consists of 14 residues. CDR1 MNHEY and CDR2 SMNVEV come from the germline V gene (reference sequence). V was clipped by 6 bases and J by 4 bases, with 16 bases between them. CDR3 residues: CASRRDTGAYEQYF. CDR3 bases: TGTGCCAGCAGACGGGACACCGGAGCGTACGAGCAGTACTTC.

The chain links TRBV12-3 or TRBV12-4 to TRBJ1-2, with D perhaps matching TRBD1 (6 bases). Trimming took off 5 bases at V and 4 bases at J, with 11 bases between the two ends. This CDR3 spans 13 amino acids. The CDR3 region has the DNA TGTGCCAGCAGTGTTCCAGGGGCCTATGGCTACACCTTC. It specifies CASSVPGAYGYTF.

This clonotype occurred a few times. The V and J genes are TRBV7-6 and TRBJ2-2; 8 bases agree with TRBD2. The CDR3 totals 17 residues. CDR1 is SGHVS and CDR2 is FNYEAQ in the germline V gene. J lost 10 bases, V lost 5 bases, and 18 bases had no gene match. The chain's CDR3 is CASSPSDTSGPIAELFF. The CDR3 DNA reads as TGTGCCAGCAGCCCCTCGGATACTAGCGGCCCTATTGCGGAGCTGTTTTTT.

This chain links TRBV5-1 with TRBJ2-3; 10 bases align to TRBD1. Germline CDR1 SGHRS, CDR2 YFSETQ. The V gene end was trimmed by 2 bases and the J gene end by 5 bases; junction bases not matched to a gene: 8. The CDR3 is made up of 16 amino acids. CDR3 in amino acids: CASSFGGTGVGDTQYF. The CDR3 bases are TGCGCCAGCAGCTTTGGCGGGACAGGGGTCGGAGATACGCAGTATTTT.